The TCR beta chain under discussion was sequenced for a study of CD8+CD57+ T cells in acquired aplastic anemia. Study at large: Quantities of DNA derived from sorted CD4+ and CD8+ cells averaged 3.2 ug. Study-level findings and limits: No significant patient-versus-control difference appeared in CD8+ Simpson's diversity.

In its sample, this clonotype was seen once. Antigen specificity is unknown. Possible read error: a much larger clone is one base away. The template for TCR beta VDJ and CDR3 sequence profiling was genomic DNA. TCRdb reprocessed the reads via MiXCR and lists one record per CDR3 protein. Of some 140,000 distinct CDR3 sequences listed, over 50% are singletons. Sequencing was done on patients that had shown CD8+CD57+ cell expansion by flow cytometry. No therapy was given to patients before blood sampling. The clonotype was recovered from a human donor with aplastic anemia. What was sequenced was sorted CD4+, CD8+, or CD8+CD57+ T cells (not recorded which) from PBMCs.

In nucleotides, the CDR3 is TGTGCCAGCTCACCAGGGACTAGCGCCTACGAGCAGTACTTC. Translation gives CASSPGTSAYEQYF. The chain carries TRBV18 and TRBJ2-7; TRBD2 matches at 10 bases. This CDR3 has 14 residues. Germline assignment: CDR1 KGHSH and CDR2 LQKENI. After removal of 2 bases from V and 2 bases from J, the junction contained 0 bases not matched to a gene.